The 7 T cell receptor beta chains presented below share a single source sample, sequenced in a study of blood T cells in healthy people across ages. Primers used in a second PCR of roughly 6 to 11 cycles were a sample-barcoded 5' primer and a J-beta primer mix. TCRdb ran MiXCR on the 5' RACE reads and lists one entry per CDR3 protein. Among 700,000 or so distinct CDR3 sequences, 22% were seen once, and the ten largest hold roughly 22%. Sequencing was performed on blood. Receptor source: a man aged 70-80 years in good health.

The chain carries TRBV28 and TRBJ2-3, with D possibly being TRBD2 (7 bases). The CDR3 length is 16 residues. With 5 bases removed from V and 5 bases from J, the gap between germline ends came to 20 bases. From germline, CDR1 is MDHEN and CDR2 SYDVKM. CDR3 loop: CASSAPRGANRDTQYF. The CDR3 DNA sequence: TGTGCCAGCAGTGCCCCACGGGGGGCCAATAGAGATACGCAGTATTTT.

This clonotype turned up a few times. The chain has TRBV15 and TRBJ1-5, with 7 bases matching TRBD1. The germline V gene has CDR1 LNHNV and CDR2 YYDKDF (reference sequence). The junction had 5 bases not matched to a gene; V was cut back by 7 bases and J by 2 bases. This CDR3 comprises 14 residues. As DNA, the CDR3 is TGTGCCACCAAAACAGGGGATCGCAATCAGCCCCAGCATTTT. Residues: CATKTGDRNQPQHF.

Worth noting for this clonotype: A much more abundant neighbour one base away suggests this may be a read error. The chain recombines TRBV6-6 with TRBJ1-2, with D possibly TRBD1 on 6 matching bases. Deletions cut 7 bases from V and 3 bases from J, with 6 bases between. Germline assignment: CDR1 MNHNY and CDR2 SVGAGI (reference sequence). The CDR3 contains 11 residues. CDR3 loop: CASNRDYGYTF. The CDR3, as DNA: TGTGCCAGCAACAGGGACTATGGCTACACCTTC.

This sequence joins TRBV29-1 and TRBJ2-5; 10 nucleotides align to TRBD1. Germline lookup yields CDR1 SQVTM and CDR2 ANQGSEA. After removal of 7 bases from V and 8 bases from J, the junction contained 7 bases not matched to a gene. CDR3 length: 12 residues. In DNA, the CDR3 is TGCAGCGGCCAGGGACAGGGGAAAACCCAGTACTTC. Translated: CSGQGQGKTQYF.

This chain joins TRBV5-6 and TRBJ2-3, with a weak D call TRBD2 (6 bases). The CDR3 extends over 15 amino acids. Trimming stripped 4 bases from V and 0 bases from J, with 12 bases between. CDR1 and CDR2 (germline): SGHDT, YYEEEE. The CDR3 loop is CASSPGGGSTDTQYF. CDR3 bases: TGTGCCAGCAGCCCCGGAGGAGGGAGCACAGATACGCAGTATTTT.

This CDR3 reads CASSLDQMLAGVVRDTQYF. CDR3 sequence (DNA): TGTGCCAGCAGCTTAGATCAGATGCTAGCGGGGGTAGTGAGAGATACGCAGTATTTT. The chain carries TRBV11-2 and TRBJ2-3; 10 positions match TRBD2. The CDR3 runs 19 residues. CDR1 SGHAT and CDR2 FQNNGV come from the germline V gene. Losses at the gene ends were 0 bases for V and 5 bases for J; bases not matched to a gene: 14.

This clonotype was recorded many times. The chain combines TRBV5-1 with TRBJ2-5; D gene uncertain. V lost 2 bases and J lost 1, with 6 bases in between. Looked up from germline, CDR1 is SGHRS and CDR2 is YFSETQ. This CDR3 contains 13 residues. This CDR3 reads CASSLTSQETQYF. In nucleotides, the CDR3 is TGCGCCAGCAGCTTAACCAGCCAAGAGACCCAGTACTTC. Based on the CDR3 plus reference TRBV5-1 and TRBJ2-5, the full variable domain is KAGVTQTPRYLIKTRGQQVTLSCSPISGHRSVSWYQQTPGQGLQFLFEYFSETQRNKGNFPGRFSGRQFSNSRSEMNVSTLELGDSALYLCASSLTSQETQYFGPGTRLLVL.